Listed below are T cell receptor beta chains from one sample, sequenced in a study of chemoradiotherapy in HPV16-positive cancers. Libraries were prepared by immunoSEQ multiplex PCR; TCRdb keeps only in-frame clonotypes and omits some of them. The table includes some 12,000 clones, around nine tenths detected once. The specimen was blood, collected from a patient who underwent chemoradiotherapy. The receptors were gathered from a human donor with HPV-associated anogenital cancer. The CDR3 runs from the conserved cysteine through the conserved F or W. A D gene is named only where the DNA matches it firmly. The size entry is marked missing in some rows and otherwise reads once, few, many or a size class.

d_call j_call v_call clone_size cdr3_nt cdr3_aa
- TRBJ2-3 TRBV7-8 - TGTGCCAGCAGCTCGAGACAGGAATTCAGCACAGATACGCAGTATTTT CASSSRQEFSTDTQYF
TRBD1 TRBJ1-2 TRBV29-1 - TGCAGCGTTGAATTGGGACAGGGGGTATCGGAAGACACCTTC CSVELGQGVSEDTF
TRBD2 TRBJ2-1 TRBV7-2 - TGTGCCAGCAGCTTCCAACTAGCGGGGAACAATGAGCAGTTCTTC CASSFQLAGNNEQFF
- TRBJ1-2 TRBV29-1 - TGCAGCGTCCCCGGGGCAACTAACTATGGCTACACCTTC CSVPGATNYGYTF
- TRBJ1-4 TRBV19 - TGTGCCAGTACCCAGAGGGGAGGGGCTAATGAAAAACTGTTTTTT CASTQRGGANEKLFF
TRBD1 TRBJ1-2 TRBV9 - TGTGCCAGCAGCGTGGACAGGGGGGGCTACACCTTC CASSVDRGGYTF
- TRBJ2-3 TRBV7-9 - TGTGCCAGCAGCCTCCTCGTTTCGGTCCTCGGGGCATGGGATACGCAGTATTTT CASSLLVSVLGAWDTQYF
- TRBJ1-5 TRBV19 - TGTGCCAGTAGTATCTCGGGCAGGGATCAGCCCCAGCATTTT CASSISGRDQPQHF
- TRBJ1-1 TRBV23-1 - TGCGCCAGCAGTCGGGTGGGGGCCACTGAAGCTTTCTTT CASSRVGATEAFF
TRBD1 TRBJ2-7 TRBV6-1 - TGTGCCAGCAGTGGACAGGGGGCGGGCTACGAGCAGTACTTC CASSGQGAGYEQYF
TRBD1 TRBJ1-1 TRBV25-1 - TGTGCCAGCAGTGAAGGGACAGGGGCGAAGACCGCTGAAGCTTTCTTT CASSEGTGAKTAEAFF
- TRBJ2-5 TRBV7-2 - TGTGCCAGCAGCGAACAAGAGACCCAGTACTTC CASSEQETQYF
- TRBJ2-3 TRBV19 - TGTGCCAGTCGGCGGACTGCGCGGGCAGATACGCAGTATTTT CASRRTARADTQYF
- TRBJ1-1 TRBV7-9 - TGTGCCAGCAGCCAAGAAGCCAGGGTTGGCACTGAAGCTTTCTTT CASSQEARVGTEAFF
- TRBJ2-2 TRBV5-6 - TGTGCCAGCAGCCCCTACACCGGGGAGCTGTTTTTT CASSPYTGELFF
TRBD1 TRBJ1-4 TRBV5-8 - TGTGCCAGCAGCAGTGACAGGGTGGAAAAACTGTTTTTT CASSSDRVEKLFF
- TRBJ1-1 TRBV7-2 - TGTGCCAGCAGCTTAAAGGGAGAAGCTTTCTTT CASSLKGEAFF
- TRBJ2-5 TRBV29-1 - TGCAGCGTTGGGGACTTATTAGAAGACCAGTACTTC CSVGDLLEDQYF
TRBD1 TRBJ1-2 TRBV30 few TGTGCCTGGAAACCACAGGGGGCGAGGGGCTACACCTTC CAWKPQGARGYTF
TRBD1 TRBJ1-6 TRBV2 - TGTGCCAGCAGTGATAAGACAGGGGTGGATTCACCCCTCCACTTT CASSDKTGVDSPLHF
TRBD1 TRBJ1-4 TRBV30 - TGTGCCTGGATGACCGACAGGGACTCCGAAAAACTGTTTTTT CAWMTDRDSEKLFF
TRBD2 TRBJ2-7 TRBV18 - TGTGCCAGCTCACCTGCGGGGGACGAGCAGTACTTC CASSPAGDEQYF
- TRBJ1-3 TRBV21-1 - TGTGCCAGCAGCAAATCCGCGGAGAGGGGAACGGTTAAGGGAAACACCATATATTTT CASSKSAERGTVKGNTIYF
TRBD1 TRBJ1-2 TRBV7-8 few TGTGCCAGCAGCCAACAGGGGATCTATGGCTACACCTTC CASSQQGIYGYTF
TRBD2 TRBJ2-3 TRBV19 - TGTGCCAGTAGAACCGGGGGGGCCGGAGGAGATACGCAGTATTTT CASRTGGAGGDTQYF
- TRBJ2-3 TRBV14 - TGTGCCAGCAGCCAACACGAAAACCAGGGCTCAGATACGCAGTATTTT CASSQHENQGSDTQYF
TRBD1 TRBJ2-6 TRBV27 - TGTGCCAGCAGCCTAGGGACAGGCCGCTCTGGGGCCAACGTCCTGACTTTC CASSLGTGRSGANVLTF
- TRBJ1-1 TRBV7-2 - TGTGCCAGCAGCCCCCGAGGGGGTAGGGTCACTGAAGCTTTCTTT CASSPRGGRVTEAFF
- TRBJ1-2 TRBV5-1 - TGCGCCAGCAGCTCCTCACTAGGGATTCTGAGCTATGGCTACACCTTC CASSSSLGILSYGYTF
- TRBJ2-1 TRBV7-9 - TGTGCCAGCAGCGCAAGACAGGTCAATGAGCAGTTCTTC CASSARQVNEQFF
TRBD1 TRBJ1-2 TRBV18 - TGTGCCAGCTCACCAGGGACAGACAACTATGGCTACACCTTC CASSPGTDNYGYTF
- TRBJ2-2 TRBV27 - TGTGCCAGCAGTTTGGGGTCCGGGAATATTAACACCGGGGAGCTGTTTTTT CASSLGSGNINTGELFF
- TRBJ2-1 TRBV5-4 - TGTGCCAGCAGCTCCCAGGGGACCTCCACGAATGAGCAGTTCTTC CASSSQGTSTNEQFF
- TRBJ1-1 TRBV5-1 - TGCGCCAGCAGCGGACTCGGGACAAGTAACACTGAAGCTTTCTTT CASSGLGTSNTEAFF
- TRBJ2-7 TRBV14 - TGTGCCAGCAGCCAAGAGAGTAGAGCAACCTACGAGCAGTACTTC CASSQESRATYEQYF
- TRBJ1-1 TRBV15 - TGTGCCACCAGCAGAGCAATTATTCCGAACACTGAAGCTTTCTTT CATSRAIIPNTEAFF
TRBD1 TRBJ2-4 TRBV29-1 - TGCAGCGTTCGGGGACAGGGCGATGCCCTAGCCAAAAACATTCAGTACTTC CSVRGQGDALAKNIQYF
- TRBJ2-3 TRBV27 - TGTGCCAGCAGTCCCCAGTGGGTCACAATGAATACGCAGTATTTT CASSPQWVTMNTQYF
- TRBJ2-2 TRBV19 once TGTGCCAGCCCCTCTAACACCGGGGAGCTGTTTTTT CASPSNTGELFF
- TRBJ2-4 TRBV15 - TGTGCCACCAGCAATAAGCGGCCCGCCGGGAACATTCAGTACTTC CATSNKRPAGNIQYF
- TRBJ1-1 TRBV12-5 - TGCATAAGTAATGGGGGTCCGAACACTGAAGCTTTCTTT CISNGGPNTEAFF